Reported below is one TCR beta chain. Its cognate antigen is unknown. Because it lacks the conserved phenylalanine or tryptophan at the end, this CDR3 is likely a read error. The CDR3 has 17 amino acids. Germline assignment: CDR1 MDHEN and CDR2 SYDVKM. The V gene lost 3 bases and the J gene lost 6 bases, with 21 bases spanning the gap. This sample is part of a study of early T cells in non-severe SARS-CoV-2 infection. General study findings and limits: Private and CD4 specificities were missed by VDJdb matching, skewed to anti-spike CD8.

Individual cDNA molecules were tagged with unique molecular identifiers, the study reported. TCRdb recomputed calls from the 5' RACE reads with MiXCR, one row per CDR3 protein. The sample holds around 58,000 distinct CDR3 sequences, about 15% seen once. This sequence originates from an adult who was a healthcare worker with PCR-confirmed SARS-CoV-2 infection or an uninfected control (not recorded which). The chain joins TRBV28 to TRBJ2-1; D remains unclear. This sample comprised whole blood, obtained at baseline. The CDR3 nucleotides are TGTGCCAGCAGTTTTTCCCTTGGGTTGCTGATCGTCAATGAGCAGTTCTCC. This gives the protein CASSFSLGLLIVNEQFS.